Listed here is a single T cell receptor (beta chain). The antigen remains unidentified. The authors loaded 150 to 250 ng DNA, approximately 30,000 T cell genomes, into sorted-subset replicate PCRs. Here immunoSEQ multiplex PCR was the method, and the copy in TCRdb shows in-frame clones only, minus some. The sample has about 2.1 million clones; roughly 91% are singletons. The data stem from a study of shared clonotypes between healthy human individuals. For the study at large: The cohort had two women and three men, ages 18 to 49.

V was shortened by 6 bases and J by 0 bases, with 6 bases between the two germline ends. Per the germline V gene, CDR1 is SGHAT and CDR2 is FQNNGV. The CDR3 has 14 residues. Broader study findings: The sharing of 4% to 5.5% of naive CD4 clonotypes was seen across a few donors.

CD45RO-negative, CCR7-selected cells formed the naive CD8 fraction, which excluded terminally differentiated effector memory CD45RA+ cells. The study drew all its donors from Caucasian adults living in Nashville, Tennessee. The TCR comes from a man aged 18 to 35 in good health. Some clones in this sample may be carry-over from other donors' samples. The chain combines TRBV11-2 with TRBJ2-6; D gene ambiguous. The sample comprised naive CD8+ T cells from PBMCs. Here the CDR3 reads CASSPFSGANVLTF. The CDR3 DNA reads TGTGCCAGCAGTCCGTTCTCTGGGGCCAACGTCCTGACTTTC.